One and the same sample provided the 11 T cell receptor beta chains below, sequenced in a study of identical twins. TCRdb re-called the 5' RACE reads through MiXCR, storing one row per CDR3 protein. Among hundreds of thousands of distinct CDR3 sequences, over 9% were seen once, and the ten largest hold around 1.6%. These data are also associated with another study on yellow fever vaccine responses in identical twins.

The sequenced sample was PBMCs. The receptors were gathered from a woman aged 18-30 years in good health.

In its sample, this clonotype was seen a few times. The gene calls are TRBV6-1 and TRBJ2-5, with D possibly being TRBD1 or TRBD2 (7 bases each). V gave up 5 bases and J gave up 5 bases, with 21 bases separating them. CDR3 size: 16 residues. In germline, CDR1 is MNHNS, CDR2 SASEGT. The CDR3 region has the DNA TGTGCCAGCAGTCATCGCAGCGGGGCAGGGGGGGAGACCCAGTACTTC. Translating it yields CASSHRSGAGGETQYF.

This clonotype was observed a few times. The chain employs TRBV7-9 and TRBJ2-1; 10 nucleotides match TRBD2. The CDR3 sequence is 15 residues long. The V segment lost 4 bases and the J segment 12 bases; nucleotides outside the gene matches: 12. Germline values: CDR1 SEHNR, CDR2 FQNEAQ (reference sequence). CDR3 residues: CASSYLAGAHVGQFF. DNA of the CDR3: TGTGCCAGCAGCTATCTAGCGGGAGCCCACGTGGGGCAGTTCTTC.

The chain combines TRBV7-9 with TRBJ2-7, with a weak D call TRBD1 (5 bases). From germline, CDR1 is SEHNR and CDR2 FQNEAQ (reference sequence). The CDR3 has 14 amino acids. Between the trimmed V and J ends, which lost 4 bases and 3 bases, there was a span of 13 bases. CDR3: CASSSKTVDYEQYF. The CDR3 coding sequence is TGTGCCAGCAGCTCTAAGACAGTGGACTACGAGCAGTACTTC.

This clonotype appeared a few times. The chain recombines TRBV27 with TRBJ2-2, with D possibly being TRBD2 (5 bases). V was cut by 7 bases and J by 7 bases, with 16 bases left in between. CDR3 size: 14 residues. Germline loops: CDR1 MNHEY, CDR2 SMNVEV (reference sequence). The DNA for the CDR3 is TGTGCCAGCAACACTCCCTCCCGGGGCGGGGAGCTGTTTTTT. Its protein is CASNTPSRGGELFF.

This clonotype was found many times. The chain uses TRBV28 and TRBJ2-6; D is ambiguous. Trimming took 4 bases from V and 2 from J, leaving 6 bases between them. Germline V gene sequence: CDR1 MDHEN, CDR2 SYDVKM. The CDR3 loop spans 14 amino acids. CDR3 in DNA: TGTGCCAGCAGTTCTGGTGCTGGGGCCAACGTCCTGACTTTC. Protein: CASSSGAGANVLTF.

The chain uses TRBV2 and TRBJ2-2; possibly TRBD1 or TRBD2 for D (6 bases each). The germline V gene has CDR1 SNHLY and CDR2 FYNNEI. Trimming took 10 bases from V and 2 from J, leaving 11 bases between them. The CDR3 consists of 13 residues. In nucleotides, the CDR3 is TGTGCCAAAAGGGGGGATAACACCGGGGAGCTGTTTTTT. Protein product: CAKRGDNTGELFF.

This clonotype was seen at least ten times. The chain combines TRBV12-3 or TRBV12-4 with TRBJ1-3, with D unresolved. The V gene lost 4 bases and the J gene lost 0 bases, with 10 bases spanning the gap. This CDR3 has 15 residues. CDR3 sequence reads: CASSSGRVSGNTIYF. DNA of the CDR3: TGTGCCAGCAGTTCAGGACGGGTCTCTGGAAACACCATATATTTT.

This clonotype has a count of ten or more. The J gene is TRBJ1-2, the V gene TRBV25-1; 8 bases match TRBD1. The CDR3 is 13 residues long. Trimming took 0 bases from V and 8 from J; bases not matched to a gene: 2. Germline-derived CDR1 and CDR2 are MGHDK and SYGVNS. The CDR3 here is CASSEYRGQGYTF. Written as DNA, the CDR3 is TGTGCCAGCAGTGAATACAGGGGGCAAGGCTACACCTTC.

This clonotype was seen ten or more times. This chain connects TRBV24-1 to TRBJ2-2, with D uncertain. V was clipped by 0 bases and J by 4 bases, with 5 bases between them. The CDR3 spans 14 residues. Germline CDR1 KGHDR, CDR2 SFDVKD. The CDR3 bases are TGTGCCACCAGTGATTTGAGGGCCACCGGGGAGCTGTTTTTT. Its translation: CATSDLRATGELFF.

The chain employs TRBV9 and TRBJ2-2; D unresolved. The V end was cut by 1 base, the J end by 3 bases, with 10 bases between. The CDR3 has 15 residues. The V gene's germline CDR1 is SGDLS and CDR2 YYNGEE. This chain's CDR3 is CASSVMGRDTGELFF. CDR3 DNA sequence: TGTGCCAGCAGCGTAATGGGCCGGGACACCGGGGAGCTGTTTTTT.

In this sample, this clonotype turned up a few times. V usage is TRBV12-3 or TRBV12-4 and J usage is TRBJ1-2, with D perhaps TRBD1 (5 bases). The CDR3 length is 13 residues. Trimming pared 2 bases from V and 8 bases from J, leaving 12 bases between. The CDR3 region is CASSLKIRGGYTF. The CDR3 nucleotides are TGTGCCAGCAGTTTAAAAATCCGGGGCGGCTACACCTTC.